The rows below give T cell receptor beta chains drawn from one sample of a study of technical replicates of blood from a few donors. The table came from immunoSEQ multiplex PCR; TCRdb's copy has only in-frame clones and leaves some out. The table shows roughly 52,000 clones, with about 95% occurring only once. The specimen sequenced was PBMCs. These receptors were taken from a human donor in good health. Some clones in this sample may be carry-over from other donors' samples. Both conserved end residues are part of each CDR3.

V: TRBV19; J: TRBJ1-1; CDR3: CASSTGATEAFF
V: TRBV7-8; J: TRBJ1-1; CDR3: CASSLSVYSAFF
V: TRBV4-2; J: TRBJ2-3; CDR3: CASSQLTLAGSTDTQYF
V: TRBV7-9; J: TRBJ1-1; CDR3: CASSQGVVAAFF
V: TRBV6-6; J: TRBJ2-1; CDR3: CASSPGTGGEQFF
V: TRBV4-3; J: TRBJ1-1; CDR3: CASSRRTGRWTEAFF
V: TRBV7-9; J: TRBJ2-7; CDR3: CASSRPGGIEQYF
V: TRBV4-2; J: TRBJ2-6; CDR3: CASSQWSSGANVLTF
V: TRBV30; J: TRBJ1-1; CDR3: CAWSVTAGQVEAFF
V: TRBV11-3; J: TRBJ2-6; CDR3: CASSARGANVLTF
V: TRBV9; J: TRBJ2-1; CDR3: CASSVARGGPNEQFF
V: TRBV9; J: TRBJ1-6; CDR3: CASSVDQAPNSPLHF
V: TRBV5-1; J: TRBJ1-1; CDR3: CASSLARTMNTEAFF
V: TRBV13; J: TRBJ2-5; CDR3: CASSSSGQETQYF
V: TRBV7-6; J: TRBJ1-6; CDR3: CASSLVLAGAGNSPLHF
V: TRBV30; J: TRBJ1-1; CDR3: CASSRGDGTEAFF
V: TRBV18; J: TRBJ1-2; CDR3: CASSPPNRDVHGYTF
V: TRBV7-2; J: TRBJ2-7; CDR3: CASSLLAGPQGYEQYF
V: TRBV4-3; J: TRBJ1-2; CDR3: CASSQDGLANYGYTF
V: TRBV28; J: TRBJ1-1; CDR3: CASSSDSRSGAFF
V: TRBV5-1; J: TRBJ1-1; CDR3: CASSLLLTGGGNTEAFF
V: TRBV5-8; J: TRBJ1-1; CDR3: CASSVSTEAFF
V: TRBV6-5; J: TRBJ1-2; CDR3: CASIPRTGHNYGYTF
V: TRBV7-6; J: TRBJ2-2; CDR3: CASSIQGQGFGELFF
V: TRBV5-1; J: TRBJ2-4; CDR3: CASSRGQGANIQYF
V: TRBV5-1; J: TRBJ2-1; CDR3: CASSLAPAGVSYNEQFF
V: TRBV5-6; J: TRBJ1-3; CDR3: CASSPGGVRSGNTIYF
V: TRBV11-2; J: TRBJ2-4; CDR3: CASSLGQGTNIQYF
V: TRBV6-6; J: TRBJ2-7; CDR3: CASSYSAEYEQYF
V: TRBV2; J: TRBJ2-5; CDR3: CASSALAGGRETQYF
V: TRBV7-8; J: TRBJ1-5; CDR3: CASSLVTSPTGYSNQPQHF
V: TRBV4-3; J: TRBJ1-5; CDR3: CASSPRGGYEPQHF
V: TRBV6-5; J: TRBJ1-6; CDR3: CASSRAPGNSPLHF
V: TRBV9; J: TRBJ1-5; CDR3: CASSVTGTEDQPQHF
V: TRBV4-3; J: TRBJ2-5; CDR3: CASSQDMTSSGETQYF
V: TRBV14; J: TRBJ1-6; CDR3: CASSQEFSGYNSPLHF
V: TRBV27; J: TRBJ1-5; CDR3: CASSLGQGRNQPQHF
V: TRBV9; J: TRBJ1-3; CDR3: CASSRQSLGSGNTIYF
V: TRBV4-2; J: TRBJ2-7; CDR3: CASSPGTSGRGSLFEQYF
V: TRBV11-2; J: TRBJ1-5; CDR3: CASSRGQASNQPQHF
V: TRBV7-9; J: TRBJ1-5; CDR3: CASSLAQGKSNQPQHF
V: TRBV6-4; J: TRBJ2-1; CDR3: CASSDSGTSSYNEQFF
V: TRBV27; J: TRBJ1-1; CDR3: CASSPETGSPEAFF
V: TRBV11-2; J: TRBJ2-7; CDR3: CASSSGQVLSYEQYF
V: TRBV6-5; J: TRBJ1-1; CDR3: CASSSKQQGFTAFF
V: TRBV23-1; J: TRBJ2-2; CDR3: CASSQSGTSPNTGELFF
V: TRBV19; J: TRBJ2-1; CDR3: CASSTQGGVTYNEQFF
V: TRBV19; J: TRBJ1-4; CDR3: CASSIFETGTNEKLFF